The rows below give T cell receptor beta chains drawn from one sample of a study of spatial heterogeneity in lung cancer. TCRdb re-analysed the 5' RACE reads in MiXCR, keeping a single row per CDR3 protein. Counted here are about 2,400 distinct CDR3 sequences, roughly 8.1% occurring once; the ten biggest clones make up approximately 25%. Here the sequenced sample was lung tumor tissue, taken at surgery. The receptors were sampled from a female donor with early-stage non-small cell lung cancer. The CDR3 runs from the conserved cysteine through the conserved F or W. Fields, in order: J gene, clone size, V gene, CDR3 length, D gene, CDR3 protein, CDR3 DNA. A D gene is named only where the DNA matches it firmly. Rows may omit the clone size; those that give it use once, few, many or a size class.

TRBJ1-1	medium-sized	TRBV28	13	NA	CASRPTRNTEAFF	TGTGCCAGCAGACCTACACGGAACACTGAAGCTTTCTTT
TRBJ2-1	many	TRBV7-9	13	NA	CASSVDAYNEQFF	TGTGCCAGCAGCGTAGACGCCTACAATGAGCAGTTCTTC
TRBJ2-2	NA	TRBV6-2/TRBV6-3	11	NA	CASRIPGELFF	TGTGCCAGCCGCATCCCCGGGGAGCTGTTTTTT
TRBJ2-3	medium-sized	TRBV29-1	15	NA	CSVGSRLGGTDTQYF	TGCAGCGTTGGGAGCCGACTTGGCGGCACAGATACGCAGTATTTT
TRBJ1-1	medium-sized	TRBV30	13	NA	CAWSLSRTTEAFF	TGTGCCTGGAGTCTCTCGCGCACCACTGAAGCTTTCTTT
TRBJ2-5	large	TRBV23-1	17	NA	CASSQPDRWGYQETQYF	TGCGCCAGCAGTCAACCCGACAGGTGGGGCTACCAAGAGACCCAGTACTTC
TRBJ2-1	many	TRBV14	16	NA	CASSRGVPSGRGEQFF	TGTGCCAGCAGCCGGGGGGTCCCTTCCGGGAGAGGTGAGCAGTTCTTC
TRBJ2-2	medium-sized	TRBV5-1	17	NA	CASSLMVSRANTGELFF	TGCGCCAGCAGCTTGATGGTTTCCCGCGCGAACACCGGGGAGCTGTTTTTT
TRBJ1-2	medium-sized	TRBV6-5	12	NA	CASSDEHRGYTF	TGTGCCAGCAGTGACGAGCATAGGGGCTACACCTTC
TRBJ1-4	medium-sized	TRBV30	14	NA	CAWTPGDMNEKLFF	TGTGCCTGGACCCCCGGGGACATGAATGAAAAACTGTTTTTT
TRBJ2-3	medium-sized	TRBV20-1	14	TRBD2	CSVPTSGATDTQYF	TGCAGTGTTCCGACTAGCGGGGCCACAGATACGCAGTATTTT
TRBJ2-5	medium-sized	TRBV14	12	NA	CASSRLGETQYF	TGTGCCAGCAGCCGTCTGGGGGAGACCCAGTACTTC
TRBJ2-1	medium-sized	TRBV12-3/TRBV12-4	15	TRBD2	CASSPLAGSYNEQFF	TGTGCCAGCAGTCCCCTAGCGGGATCTTACAATGAGCAGTTCTTC
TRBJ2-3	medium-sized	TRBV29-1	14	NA	CSVASLSPTDTQYF	TGCAGCGTTGCTAGTCTTAGTCCCACAGATACGCAGTATTTT
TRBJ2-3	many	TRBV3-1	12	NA	CASSQDLDTQYF	TGTGCCAGCAGCCAAGATCTCGATACGCAGTATTTT
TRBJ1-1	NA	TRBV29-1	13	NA	CSVDNGRGTEAFF	TGCAGCGTTGATAATGGAAGAGGGACTGAAGCTTTCTTT
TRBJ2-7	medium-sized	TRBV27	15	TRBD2	CASSFGSGRAYEQYF	TGTGCCAGCAGTTTCGGAAGCGGGAGGGCCTACGAGCAGTACTTC
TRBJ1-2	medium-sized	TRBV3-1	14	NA	CASSQVGVRYGYTF	TGTGCCAGCAGCCAAGTAGGGGTTCGCTATGGCTACACCTTC
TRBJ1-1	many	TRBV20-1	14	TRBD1	CSARDRGQGTEAFF	TGCAGTGCTAGAGACAGGGGGCAGGGGACTGAAGCTTTCTTT
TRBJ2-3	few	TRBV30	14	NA	CAWSPPPGADTQYF	TGTGCCTGGAGTCCCCCCCCGGGTGCAGATACGCAGTATTTT
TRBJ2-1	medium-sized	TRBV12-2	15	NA	CASRLPLAAANEQFF	TGTGCAAGTCGCTTACCCCTAGCGGCAGCCAATGAGCAGTTCTTC
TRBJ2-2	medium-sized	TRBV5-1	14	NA	CASSLQGYGGELFF	TGCGCCAGCAGCTTGCAGGGCTACGGCGGGGAGCTGTTTTTT
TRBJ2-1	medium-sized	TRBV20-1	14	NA	CSARRPGRDNEQFF	TGCAGTGCTAGAAGGCCGGGCAGAGACAATGAGCAGTTCTTC
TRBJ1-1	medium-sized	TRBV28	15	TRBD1	CASSMSRQGHTEAFF	TGTGCCAGCAGTATGAGCCGACAGGGGCACACTGAAGCTTTCTTT
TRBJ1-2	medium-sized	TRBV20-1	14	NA	CSARETGTDYGYTF	TGCAGTGCTAGAGAGACCGGGACGGATTATGGCTACACCTTC
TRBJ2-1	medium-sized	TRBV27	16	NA	CASSPIVGSLYNEQFF	TGTGCCAGCAGCCCGATTGTCGGGAGTCTCTACAATGAGCAGTTCTTC
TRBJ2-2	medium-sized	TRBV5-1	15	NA	CASSLGNTGSGELFF	TGCGCCAGCAGCTTGGGCAATACAGGGTCCGGGGAGCTGTTTTTT
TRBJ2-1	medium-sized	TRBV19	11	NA	CASSFYNEQFF	TGTGCCAGTTCCTTCTACAATGAGCAGTTCTTC
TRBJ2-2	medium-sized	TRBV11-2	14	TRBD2	CASSLVREAGELFF	TGTGCCAGCAGCTTAGTCCGGGAGGCCGGGGAGCTGTTTTTT
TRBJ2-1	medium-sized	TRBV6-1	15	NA	CASRPGLSSYNEQFF	TGTGCCAGCAGGCCAGGATTAAGCTCCTACAATGAGCAGTTCTTC